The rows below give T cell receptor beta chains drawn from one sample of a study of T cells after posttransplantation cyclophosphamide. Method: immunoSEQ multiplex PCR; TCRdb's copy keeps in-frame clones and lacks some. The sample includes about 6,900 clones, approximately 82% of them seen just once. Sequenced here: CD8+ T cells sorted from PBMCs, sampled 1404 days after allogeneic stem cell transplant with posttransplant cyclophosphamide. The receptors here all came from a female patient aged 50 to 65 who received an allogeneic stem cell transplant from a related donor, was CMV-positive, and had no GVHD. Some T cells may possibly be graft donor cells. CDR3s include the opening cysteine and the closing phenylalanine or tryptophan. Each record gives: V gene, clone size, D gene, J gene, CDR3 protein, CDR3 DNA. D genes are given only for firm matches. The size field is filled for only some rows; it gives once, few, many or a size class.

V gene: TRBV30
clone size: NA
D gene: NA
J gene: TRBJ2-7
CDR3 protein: CAGAGILYEQYF
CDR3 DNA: TGTGCCGGGGCAGGGATTCTGTACGAGCAGTACTTC

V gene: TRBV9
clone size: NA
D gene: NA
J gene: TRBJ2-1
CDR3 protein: CASSVEGDYNEQFF
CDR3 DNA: TGTGCCAGCAGCGTAGAGGGGGATTACAATGAGCAGTTCTTC

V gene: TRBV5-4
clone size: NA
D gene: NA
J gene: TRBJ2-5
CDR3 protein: CASSRDQETQYF
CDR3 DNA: TGTGCCAGCAGCCGGGACCAAGAGACCCAGTACTTC

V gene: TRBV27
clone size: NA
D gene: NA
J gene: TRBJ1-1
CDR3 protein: CASSPGVGAVTEAFF
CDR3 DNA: TGTGCCAGCAGCCCAGGGGTCGGGGCTGTCACTGAAGCTTTCTTT

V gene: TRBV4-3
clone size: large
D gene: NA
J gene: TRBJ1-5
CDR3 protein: CASSEGPRGSNQPQHF
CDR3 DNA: TGCGCCAGCAGCGAAGGGCCGAGGGGGAGCAATCAGCCCCAGCATTTT

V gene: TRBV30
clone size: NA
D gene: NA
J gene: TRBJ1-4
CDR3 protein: CAWSWATGEKLFF
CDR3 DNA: TGTGCCTGGAGTTGGGCCACAGGCGAAAAACTGTTTTTT

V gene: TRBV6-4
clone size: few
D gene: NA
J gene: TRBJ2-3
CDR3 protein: CASSDTERASTDTQYF
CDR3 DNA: TGTGCCAGCAGTGACACCGAGCGGGCTAGCACAGATACGCAGTATTTT

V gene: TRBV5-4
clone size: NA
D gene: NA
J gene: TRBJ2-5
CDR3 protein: CASSLGTLQETQYF
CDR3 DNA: TGTGCCAGCAGCTTGGGGACACTACAAGAGACCCAGTACTTC

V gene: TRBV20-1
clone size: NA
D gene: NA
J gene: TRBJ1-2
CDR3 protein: CSAYTEYGYTF
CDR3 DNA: TGCAGTGCATATACAGAGTATGGCTACACCTTC

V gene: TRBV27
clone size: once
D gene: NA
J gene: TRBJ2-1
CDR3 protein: CASSLQGLYNEQFF
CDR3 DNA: TGTGCCAGCAGTTTACAGGGCCTTTACAATGAGCAGTTCTTC

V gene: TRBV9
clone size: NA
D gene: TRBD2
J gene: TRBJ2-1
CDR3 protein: CASSPITSGRADEQFF
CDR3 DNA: TGTGCCAGCAGCCCAATTACTAGCGGGAGGGCCGATGAGCAGTTCTTC

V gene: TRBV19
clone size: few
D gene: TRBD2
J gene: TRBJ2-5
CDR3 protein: CASSTPGTRISTQYF
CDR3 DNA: TGTGCCAGTAGTACTCCGGGGACTAGAATTTCGACCCAGTACTTC

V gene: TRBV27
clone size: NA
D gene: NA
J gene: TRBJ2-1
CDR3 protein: CASRSGLDNEQFF
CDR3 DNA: TGTGCCAGCAGGTCGGGACTGGACAATGAGCAGTTCTTC

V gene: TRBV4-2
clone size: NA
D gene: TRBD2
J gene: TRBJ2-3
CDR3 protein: CASSQDNLAGGVDTQYF
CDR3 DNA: TGTGCCAGCAGCCAAGACAACCTAGCGGGAGGGGTAGATACGCAGTATTTT